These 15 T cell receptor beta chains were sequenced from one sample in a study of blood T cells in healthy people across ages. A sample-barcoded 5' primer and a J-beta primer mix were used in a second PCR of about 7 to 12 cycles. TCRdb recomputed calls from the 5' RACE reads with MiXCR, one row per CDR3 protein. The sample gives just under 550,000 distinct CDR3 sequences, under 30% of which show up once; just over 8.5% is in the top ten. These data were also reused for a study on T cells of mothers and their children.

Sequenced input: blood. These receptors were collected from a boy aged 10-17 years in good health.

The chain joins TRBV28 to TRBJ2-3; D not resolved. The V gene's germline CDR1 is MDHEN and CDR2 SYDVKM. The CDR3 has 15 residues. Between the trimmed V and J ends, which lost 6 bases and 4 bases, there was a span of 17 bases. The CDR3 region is CASSPSVRMADTQYF. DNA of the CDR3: TGTGCCAGCAGCCCTAGTGTGAGGATGGCAGATACGCAGTATTTT.

For the CDR3, the DNA is TGTGCCAGCAGCATCCGAGGAGGGGGGGCGTCCTACAATGAGCAGTTCTTC. Translated: CASSIRGGGASYNEQFF. This chain links TRBV7-2 with TRBJ2-1, with D maybe TRBD2 (7 bases). In germline, CDR1 is SGHTA, CDR2 FQGNSA. Trimming stripped 5 bases from V and 1 base from J, with 18 bases between. CDR3 length: 17 residues.

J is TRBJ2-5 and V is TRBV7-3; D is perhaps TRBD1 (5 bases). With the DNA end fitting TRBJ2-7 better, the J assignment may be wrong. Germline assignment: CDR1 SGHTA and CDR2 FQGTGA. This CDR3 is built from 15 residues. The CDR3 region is CASSPDRGLINEQYF. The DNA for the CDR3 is TGTGCCAGCAGCCCCGATAGGGGCCTCATCAACGAGCAGTACTTC.

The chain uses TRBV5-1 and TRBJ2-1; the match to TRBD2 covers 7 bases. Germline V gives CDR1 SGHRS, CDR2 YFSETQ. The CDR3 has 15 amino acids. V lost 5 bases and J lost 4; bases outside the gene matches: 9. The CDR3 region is CASSGGVLYYNEQFF. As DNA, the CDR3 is TGCGCCAGCAGTGGGGGGGTCTTATATTACAATGAGCAGTTCTTC.

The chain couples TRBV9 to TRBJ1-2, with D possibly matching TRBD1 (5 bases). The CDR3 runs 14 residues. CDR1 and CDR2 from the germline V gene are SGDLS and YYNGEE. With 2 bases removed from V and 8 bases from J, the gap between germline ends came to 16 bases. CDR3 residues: CASSVGEEGRGYTF. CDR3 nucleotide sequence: TGTGCCAGCAGCGTGGGGGAGGAGGGAAGGGGCTACACCTTC.

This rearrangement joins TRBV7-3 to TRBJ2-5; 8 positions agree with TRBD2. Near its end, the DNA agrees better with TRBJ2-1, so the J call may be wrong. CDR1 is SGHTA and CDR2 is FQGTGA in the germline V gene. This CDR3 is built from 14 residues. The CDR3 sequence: CASSISGSGYEQFF. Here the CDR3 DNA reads TGTGCCAGCAGCATCAGCGGGAGTGGATATGAGCAGTTCTTC.

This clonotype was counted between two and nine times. The CDR3 DNA reads as TGTGCCAGCTCACCCCCCGCGGGGTTGGAGCAGTACTTC. Its protein product is CASSPPAGLEQYF. The chain has TRBV18 and TRBJ2-7, with D tentatively TRBD2 (6 bases). The length of the CDR3 is 13 residues. Germline values: CDR1 KGHSH, CDR2 LQKENI. Trimming took 3 bases from V and 7 from J, leaving 13 bases between them.

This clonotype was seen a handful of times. CDR3 sequence: CSVEGEPSTYNEQFF. As DNA, the CDR3 is TGCAGCGTTGAAGGAGAGCCTTCGACGTACAATGAGCAGTTCTTC. This sequence joins TRBV29-1 and TRBJ2-1, with unresolved D. The CDR3 runs to 15 residues. CDR1 is SQVTM, CDR2 ANQGSEA, per germline. V was pared by 1 base and J by 4 bases, with 14 bases between.

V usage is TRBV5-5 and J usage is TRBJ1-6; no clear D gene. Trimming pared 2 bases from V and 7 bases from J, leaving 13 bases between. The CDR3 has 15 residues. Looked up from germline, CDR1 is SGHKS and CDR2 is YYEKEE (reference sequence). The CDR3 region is CASSFNRPGNSPLHF. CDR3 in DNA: TGTGCCAGCAGCTTCAACCGGCCGGGAAATTCACCCCTCCACTTT. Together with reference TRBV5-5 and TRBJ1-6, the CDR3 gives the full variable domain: DAGVTQSPTHLIKTRGQQVTLRCSPISGHKSVSWYQQVLGQGPQFIFQYYEKEERGRGNFPDRFSARQFPNYSSELNVNALLLGDSALYLCASSFNRPGNSPLHFGNGTRLTVT.

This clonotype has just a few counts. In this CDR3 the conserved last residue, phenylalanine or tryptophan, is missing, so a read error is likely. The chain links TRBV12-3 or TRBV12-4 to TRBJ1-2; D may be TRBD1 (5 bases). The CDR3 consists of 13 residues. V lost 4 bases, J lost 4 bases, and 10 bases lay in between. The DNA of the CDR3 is TGTGCCAGCAGTTGGGGACCCCTCTATGGCTACACCTCC. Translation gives CASSWGPLYGYTS.

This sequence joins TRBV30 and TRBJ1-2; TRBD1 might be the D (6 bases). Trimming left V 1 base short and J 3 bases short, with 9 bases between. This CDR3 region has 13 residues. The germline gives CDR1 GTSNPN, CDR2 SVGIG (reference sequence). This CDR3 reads CAWSGGHHYGYTF. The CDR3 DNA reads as TGTGCCTGGAGTGGGGGACACCACTATGGCTACACCTTC.

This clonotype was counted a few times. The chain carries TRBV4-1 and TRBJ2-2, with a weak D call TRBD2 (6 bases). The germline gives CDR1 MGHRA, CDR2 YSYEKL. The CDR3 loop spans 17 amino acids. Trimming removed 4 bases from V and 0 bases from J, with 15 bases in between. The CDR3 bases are TGCGCCAGCAGCCCTCGAGTTGCGGGAACGAACACCGGGGAGCTGTTTTTT. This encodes CASSPRVAGTNTGELFF.

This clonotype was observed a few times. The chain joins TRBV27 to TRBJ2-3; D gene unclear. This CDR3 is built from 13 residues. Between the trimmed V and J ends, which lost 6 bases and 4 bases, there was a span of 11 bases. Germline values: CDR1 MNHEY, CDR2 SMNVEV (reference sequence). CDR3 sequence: CASRPYESDTQYF. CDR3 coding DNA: TGTGCCAGCAGGCCCTATGAATCAGATACGCAGTATTTT.

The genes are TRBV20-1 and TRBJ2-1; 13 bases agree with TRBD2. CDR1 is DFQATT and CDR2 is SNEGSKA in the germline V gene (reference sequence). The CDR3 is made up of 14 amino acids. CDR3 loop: CSRLAGGSYNEQFF. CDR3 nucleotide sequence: TGCAGCAGACTAGCGGGGGGCTCCTACAATGAGCAGTTCTTC.

CDR3 region: CASLSQGASEQYF. As DNA, the CDR3 is TGTGCCAGCCTTTCCCAGGGGGCCTCCGAGCAGTACTTC. The V gene is TRBV12-3 or TRBV12-4, the J gene TRBJ2-7; the match to TRBD1 covers 8 bases. CDR3 size: 13 residues. Trimming at V came to 8 bases and at J to 6 bases, leaving 9 bases not matched to a gene.